This TCR beta chain was identified during a study of Graves' ophthalmopathy and Graves' hyperthyroidism. Study-wide context: Untreated patients at initial diagnosis provided peripheral blood. General study points: Most expanded clonotypes in thyroid above 0.001 frequency also showed up in blood.

As for this clonotype: Its antigen is as yet unknown.

The CDR3 runs to 13 residues. Trimming took 6 bases from V and 3 from J; bases not matched to a gene: 5. CDR1 is SNHLY, CDR2 FYNNEI, per germline. Pregnant or lactating patients and those with other autoimmune diseases or uncontrolled infections were excluded. Using RNA transcripts, the TCR beta CDR3 regions were amplified. In the first round, RT-PCR was carried out with HTBI primers, and a multiplex PCR formed the second round. A single record per CDR3 protein comes from TCRdb applying MiXCR to the multiplex PCR reads. Here the sample spans about 740,000 distinct CDR3 sequences, roughly two fifths being singletons.

The clonotype comes from an adult man with Graves' ophthalmopathy. The chain recombines TRBV2 with TRBJ2-7, with TRBD1 identical over 7 bases. The sequenced material came from peripheral blood. The CDR3 loop reads CASRRGQHYEQYF. CDR3 in DNA: TGTGCCAGCAGAAGGGGACAGCACTACGAGCAGTACTTC.